This TCR beta chain was found in a study of early T cells in non-severe SARS-CoV-2 infection. Study-wide context: RNA in bulk from unsorted whole blood was sequenced, and chains were unpaired.

Many counts were recorded for this clonotype. TCRdb re-called the 5' RACE reads with MiXCR, one entry per CDR3 protein. The repertoire consists of 100,000 to 140,000 distinct CDR3 sequences, with approximately 10% occurring once and the leading ten covering roughly 8%. CDR1 is KGHSH and CDR2 is LQKENI in the germline V gene. The V end was cut by 6 bases, the J end by 8 bases, with 17 bases between. The CDR3 is 14 amino acids. Sequenced material: whole blood. The chain has TRBV18 and TRBJ2-1; the D gene is possibly TRBD1 (5 bases). This receptor was identified in an adult who was a healthcare worker with PCR-confirmed SARS-CoV-2 infection or an uninfected control (not recorded which). Written as DNA, the CDR3 is TGTGCCAGCTCCCCAGACAGTCCAGGCGATGAGCAGTTCTTC. Translation gives CASSPDSPGDEQFF.